These 9 T cell receptor beta chains came from one sample sequenced in a study of T-cell reconstitution after alpha-beta-depleted transplantation in children. TCRbeta library construction was performed incorporating unique molecular identifiers. TCRdb ran MiXCR on the PCR reads and lists one entry per CDR3 protein. The sample gives approximately 85,000 distinct CDR3 sequences, around an eighth of which show up once; 27% is in the top ten. The sequences come from PBMCs, mostly from graft donor cells, collected 180 days after TCRalphabeta/CD19-depleted stem cell transplant. All receptors derive from a male patient aged 2-15 years who had a stem cell transplant for acute lymphoblastic leukemia, so the T cells may come from the graft donor.

This sequence joins TRBV30 and TRBJ1-2; TRBD1 is a possible D gene (5 bases). Germline V gene sequence: CDR1 GTSNPN, CDR2 SVGIG (reference sequence). The CDR3 is 13 residues long. The ends were cut back, 2 bases at V and 7 bases at J, with 14 bases in the middle. In DNA, the CDR3 is TGTGCCTGGAGTCCCGGGACCGGGGGTGGCTACACCTTC. Protein product: CAWSPGTGGGYTF.

This clonotype is deemed large. The chain uses TRBV20-1 and TRBJ1-5; TRBD1 matches at 7 bases. The V and J ends lost 1 base and 2 bases, in that order; junction bases with no gene match: 11. The CDR3 consists of 17 residues. Per germline, CDR1 DFQATT and CDR2 SNEGSKA (reference sequence). The CDR3 protein is CSARAGLVTGGNQPQHF. Written as DNA, the CDR3 is TGCAGTGCTAGAGCAGGTCTGGTAACAGGGGGCAATCAGCCCCAGCATTTT.

This clonotype occurred many times. V and J are TRBV28 and TRBJ2-3; a weak D match, TRBD1 (6 bases). CDR3 length: 14 residues. Trimming took off 4 bases at V and 2 bases at J, with 10 bases between the two ends. CDR1 MDHEN and CDR2 SYDVKM come from the germline V gene. CDR3 amino acids: CASSSGQYTDTQYF. The CDR3 bases are TGTGCCAGCAGTTCAGGACAGTACACAGATACGCAGTATTTT.

There are many counts of this clonotype. V gene TRBV20-1 combines with J gene TRBJ1-2; D gene ambiguous. This CDR3 has 12 amino acids. The V gene's germline CDR1 is DFQATT and CDR2 SNEGSKA (reference sequence). The V end lost 6 bases, the J end lost 8 bases, and 16 bases lay between the germline ends. Written as DNA, the CDR3 is TGCAGTGCCCAGAGAAGGGAGGGAGGCTACACCTTC. Protein sequence: CSAQRREGGYTF.

This clonotype occurred a few times. The genes are TRBV20-1 and TRBJ1-4, with 10 bases matching TRBD1. Germline trimming cut 6 bases from V and 7 bases from J; bases unmatched to any gene: 5. The CDR3 covers 13 residues. CDR1 is DFQATT, CDR2 SNEGSKA, per germline (reference sequence). The CDR3 here is CSAWDRGVEKLFF. CDR3 coding DNA: TGCAGTGCGTGGGACAGGGGAGTTGAAAAACTGTTTTTT.

This clonotype was found many times. V gene TRBV11-2 combines with J gene TRBJ1-1; no definite D call. Looked up from germline, CDR1 is SGHAT and CDR2 is FQNNGV. The germline V and J ends were trimmed by 5 bases and 10 bases, with 5 bases remaining between them. The CDR3 has 9 amino acids. CDR3 in DNA: TGTGCCAGCAGCGAGCGAGCTTTCTTT. Protein: CASSERAFF. Using reference TRBV11-2 and TRBJ1-1 for the parts outside the CDR3, the full variable domain is EAGVAQSPRYKIIEKRQSVAFWCNPISGHATLYWYQQILGQGPKLLIQFQNNGVVDDSQLPKDRFSAERLKGVDSTLKIQPAKLEDSAVYLCASSERAFFGQGTRLTVV.

The chain recombines TRBV7-6 with TRBJ2-5, with 14 bases lining up with TRBD2. There are 17 residues in the CDR3. V gave up 4 bases and J gave up 7 bases; unmatched junction bases: 11. Germline assignment: CDR1 SGHVS and CDR2 FNYEAQ. The CDR3 sequence is CASSYRLAGGPDGTQYF. The CDR3 nucleotides read TGTGCCAGCAGCTATCGACTAGCGGGAGGGCCAGACGGGACCCAGTACTTC.

The V call is TRBV7-2, the J call TRBJ2-5; 8 nucleotides align to TRBD2. Trimming removed 4 bases from V and 2 bases from J; junction bases left unmatched: 3. There are 14 residues in the CDR3. From germline, CDR1 is SGHTA and CDR2 FQGNSA. In DNA, the CDR3 is TGTGCCAGCAGCTCTATAGCGGGGCAAGAGACCCAGTACTTC. This translates into CASSSIAGQETQYF.

Of note for this clonotype: This could be a read error, since a much larger clone is one nucleotide away. This chain joins TRBV29-1 and TRBJ2-5; D gene uncertain. Germline V gene data show CDR1 as SQVTM and CDR2 as ANQGSEA. V lost 3 bases, J lost 0 bases, and 5 bases lay in between. The CDR3 has 12 amino acids. DNA for the CDR3: TGCAGCGTTGACTGGAACCAAGAGACCCAGTACTTC. Protein sequence: CSVDWNQETQYF. The full variable domain, completed using reference TRBV29-1 and TRBJ2-5, is SAVISQKPSRDICQRGTSLTIQCQVDSQVTMMFWYRQQPGQSLTLIATANQGSEATYESGFVIDKFPISRPNLTFSTLTVSNMSPEDSSIYLCSVDWNQETQYFGPGTRLLVL.